This TCR beta chain was sequenced for a study of blood T cell repertoires in COVID-19. Study details: COVID-19 samples from acute and convalescent phases originated in the United States, Italy and Spain. Sample material is recorded as cDNA or gDNA derived from T cells, B-cell-depleted T cells, or PBMCs.

Individuals aged about 18 to 89 years were recruited from 20 to 25 US areas. Cohorts were assigned according to the clinical history that participants reported. The method was immunoSEQ multiplex PCR; TCRdb's version includes in-frame clones alone and lacks a portion of them. The sample yields some 170,000 clones, more than 85% seen once. The sequenced sample was PBMCs or T cells enriched from blood (not recorded which). The receptor was derived from a human donor with acute COVID-19. The donor label of this sample is uncertain.

The CDR3 DNA follows: TGTGCCAGCAGCTCCCGCTCTGGGGCCAACGTCCTGACTTTC. Residues: CASSSRSGANVLTF. V and J are TRBV7-2 and TRBJ2-6; D uncertain. Trimming pared 4 bases from V and 0 bases from J, leaving 4 bases between. The CDR3 is made up of 14 amino acids. CDR1 and CDR2 (germline): SGHTA, FQGNSA.